The 21 T cell receptor beta chains below all came from one sample that was sequenced in a study of early T cells in non-severe SARS-CoV-2 infection. One entry per CDR3 protein results from TCRdb running MiXCR on the 5' RACE reads. The data hold approximately 28,000 distinct CDR3 sequences, with around 6.1% observed a single time. Specimen: whole blood, collected at baseline. Source of these receptors: an adult who was a healthcare worker with PCR-confirmed SARS-CoV-2 infection or an uninfected control (not recorded which).

There are many counts of this clonotype. The genes are TRBV3-1 and TRBJ1-2; no firm D call. Germline V CDR1 and CDR2: LGHDT, YNNKEL (reference sequence). Deletions cut 2 bases from V and 3 bases from J, with 10 bases between. This CDR3 region has 14 residues. The DNA of the CDR3 is TGTGCCAGCAGCCAACGGTACGGAGACTATGGCTACACCTTC. This gives the protein CASSQRYGDYGYTF.

This clonotype was found a few times. This sequence joins TRBV7-6 and TRBJ2-3; D is unclear. The CDR3 is 11 amino acids. Germline V lookup: CDR1 SGHVS, CDR2 FNYEAQ. The V end was cut by 4 bases, the J end by 6 bases, with 5 bases between. CDR3 in DNA: TGTGCCAGCAGCTCCGCCGATACGCAGTATTTT. This translates into CASSSADTQYF.

This clonotype was recorded many times. This sequence joins TRBV20-1 and TRBJ2-7; the D gene is possibly TRBD1 (6 bases). The V end lost 0 bases, the J end lost 0 bases, and 12 bases lay between the germline ends. Germline CDR1 DFQATT, CDR2 SNEGSKA (reference sequence). The CDR3 runs 15 residues. Written as DNA, the CDR3 is TGCAGTGCTAGAGACGCTGGGGGCCTCTCCTACGAGCAGTACTTC. It yields the protein CSARDAGGLSYEQYF.

The rearrangement joins TRBV3-1 to TRBJ1-1; D may be TRBD1 (6 bases). There are 16 residues in the CDR3. Trimming took off 5 bases at V and 6 bases at J, with 22 bases between the two ends. Germline CDR1 is LGHDT and CDR2 is YNNKEL (reference sequence). CDR3 sequence reads: CASSALQGRVPPEAFF. CDR3 DNA: TGTGCCAGCAGCGCCCTACAGGGAAGAGTGCCGCCTGAAGCTTTCTTT.

The sample holds many counts of this clonotype. CDR3: CASSLTSGGANEQFF. The CDR3 DNA follows: TGTGCCAGCAGCTTGACTAGCGGGGGGGCCAATGAGCAGTTCTTC. The chain uses TRBV5-4 and TRBJ2-1; 13 nucleotides match TRBD2. Looked up from germline, CDR1 is SGHNT and CDR2 is YYREEE (reference sequence). Trimming cost V 1 base and J 6 bases; bases outside gene matches: 1. The CDR3 extends over 15 amino acids.

This clonotype was seen at least ten times. The chain recombines TRBV11-3 with TRBJ2-7; 8 positions agree with TRBD1. The CDR3 has 15 residues. Germline lookup yields CDR1 SGHNT and CDR2 YENEEA. The trim removed 3 bases at V and 4 bases at J, leaving 8 bases unmatched. CDR3 in DNA: TGTGCCAGCAGCTTTATCTACAGGGGGAATTACGAGCAGTACTTC. It yields the protein CASSFIYRGNYEQYF.

This clonotype was counted only a few times. The rearrangement joins TRBV19 to TRBJ2-6, with 8 bases identical to TRBD1. J was trimmed by 4 bases and V by 6 bases; bases with no gene match: 8. The CDR3 consists of 16 residues. CDR1 LNHDA and CDR2 SQIVND come from the germline V gene (reference sequence). The CDR3 nucleotides read TGTGCCAGTAGGCCGGACAGGGTGGCCGGGGCCAACGTCCTGACTTTC. Encoded protein: CASRPDRVAGANVLTF.

As regards this clonotype: Being one base from a much bigger clone, this may be a read error. V is TRBV6-5 and J is TRBJ2-3; tentative D call: TRBD2 (5 bases). The V gene's germline CDR1 is MNHEY and CDR2 SVGAGI. CDR3 length equals 15 residues. With 6 bases removed from V and 5 bases from J, the gap between germline ends came to 18 bases. CDR3 in DNA: TGTGCCAGCAGGCTCAAGCGTTTTGAGGGAGATACGCAGTATTTT. This codes for CASRLKRFEGDTQYF.

The chain couples TRBV20-1 to TRBJ2-2; D possibly uses TRBD1 or TRBD2 (5 bases each). CDR3 length: 16 residues. Looked up from germline, CDR1 is DFQATT and CDR2 is SNEGSKA (reference sequence). V lost 0 bases, J lost 0 bases, and 11 bases lay in between. CDR3: CSARDPGTANTGELFF. The DNA of the CDR3 is TGCAGTGCTAGAGATCCCGGGACGGCGAACACCGGGGAGCTGTTTTTT.

This clonotype has ten or more counts. The chain is built from TRBV7-6 and TRBJ2-3; TRBD1 is a possible D gene (6 bases). Germline CDR1 SGHVS, CDR2 FNYEAQ. The CDR3 is 14 amino acids. V gave up 1 base and J gave up 4 bases, with 9 bases separating them. This CDR3 reads CASSLGGGSDTQYF. The CDR3 DNA reads as TGTGCCAGCAGCTTAGGAGGGGGTTCAGATACGCAGTATTTT.

This clonotype was counted ten times or more. The V gene is TRBV6-1, the J gene TRBJ2-7; 12 nucleotides line up with TRBD2. Looked up from germline, CDR1 is MNHNS and CDR2 is SASEGT. With 8 bases clipped from V and 2 bases from J, the junction kept 4 bases outside the gene matches. The CDR3 has 14 residues. CDR3 in amino acids: CASQLAGGPYEQYF. CDR3 bases: TGTGCCAGCCAACTAGCGGGGGGACCCTACGAGCAGTACTTC.

This clonotype was recorded many times. This sequence joins TRBV30 and TRBJ2-3, with TRBD2 identical over 8 bases. The V gene end was trimmed by 5 bases and the J gene end by 2 bases; junction bases not matched to a gene: 6. Germline V gives CDR1 GTSNPN, CDR2 SVGIG (reference sequence). This CDR3 has 14 amino acids. As DNA, the CDR3 is TGTGCCTGGGGGGGGACTAGGACCACAGATACGCAGTATTTT. The encoded protein is CAWGGTRTTDTQYF.

This clonotype showed up just a few times. This chain uses TRBV7-2 with TRBJ2-1; D ambiguous. V lost 7 bases to trimming and J lost 0 bases, with 13 bases between them. This CDR3 is built from 15 residues. CDR1 SGHTA and CDR2 FQGNSA come from the germline V gene. CDR3 sequence: CASTKWAGSYNEQFF. The CDR3 coding sequence is TGTGCCAGCACCAAGTGGGCCGGCTCCTACAATGAGCAGTTCTTC.

This clonotype was detected ten times or more. The chain uses TRBV7-2 and TRBJ1-2; 7 positions agree with TRBD1. Germline values: CDR1 SGHTA, CDR2 FQGNSA. Unmatched junction bases numbered 12, after V lost 3 bases and J lost 8 bases. The CDR3 is 15 residues long. In DNA form, the CDR3 reads TGTGCCAGCAGCTTGCAGACAGGGACGGGTGTGGGCTACACCTTC. This sequence encodes CASSLQTGTGVGYTF. Full variable domain (rest looked up from reference TRBV7-2 and TRBJ1-2): GAGVSQSPSNKVTEKGKDVELRCDPISGHTALYWYRQSLGQGLEFLIYFQGNSAPDKSGLPSDRFSAERTGGSVSTLTIQRTQQEDSAVYLCASSLQTGTGVGYTFGSGTRLTVV.

This clonotype was counted ten times or more. The chain has TRBV12-5 and TRBJ2-3; possible D gene TRBD2, 5 bases. The V and J ends lost 1 base and 0 bases respectively, with 5 bases between them. Germline V gene sequence: CDR1 LGHNT, CDR2 FRNRAP. The CDR3 is 14 amino acids. CDR3: CASGLGLSTDTQYF. The DNA for the CDR3 is TGTGCTAGTGGTTTGGGACTAAGCACAGATACGCAGTATTTT. The full variable domain, its missing parts supplied by reference TRBV12-5 and TRBJ2-3, is DARVTQTPRHKVTEMGQEVTMRCQPILGHNTVFWYRQTMMQGLELLAYFRNRAPLDDSGMPKDRFSAEMPDATLATLKIQPSEPRDSAVYFCASGLGLSTDTQYFGPGTRLTVL.

This clonotype came up many times. This sequence joins TRBV5-5 and TRBJ1-1; D ambiguous. The CDR3 consists of 11 residues. In germline, CDR1 is SGHKS, CDR2 YYEKEE (reference sequence). With 7 bases removed from V and 1 base from J, the gap between germline ends came to 5 bases. CDR3 coding DNA: TGTGCCAGCCTCCAGAACACTGAAGCTTTCTTT. Translated, it gives CASLQNTEAFF.

The chain links TRBV4-2 to TRBJ1-1, with 8 bases fitting TRBD1. The CDR3 contains 15 residues. Per germline, CDR1 LGHNA and CDR2 YNFKEQ. Trimming at V came to 3 bases and at J to 4 bases, leaving 7 bases not matched to a gene. CDR3 sequence: CASSQDRAVSTEAFF. The DNA of the CDR3 is TGTGCCAGCAGCCAGGACAGGGCCGTATCCACTGAAGCTTTCTTT.

This chain connects TRBV30 to TRBJ2-1; no firm D call. This CDR3 is built from 10 residues. The V end was cut by 3 bases, the J end by 9 bases, with 6 bases between. Per the germline V gene, CDR1 is GTSNPN and CDR2 is SVGIG (reference sequence). Here the CDR3 reads CAWSLVEQFF. CDR3 in DNA: TGTGCCTGGAGCCTAGTTGAGCAGTTCTTC.

This clonotype was seen repeatedly, ten times or more. The genes are TRBV6-2 or TRBV6-3 and TRBJ2-5, with D tentatively TRBD2 (6 bases). V shed 3 bases and J shed 4 bases, with 15 bases lying between them. This CDR3 is built from 15 residues. Looked up from germline, CDR1 is MNHEY and CDR2 is SVGEGT. CDR3 in amino acids: CASSYSAGPLETQYF. DNA of the CDR3: TGTGCCAGCAGTTATTCCGCGGGACCGCTAGAGACCCAGTACTTC.

The chain has TRBV5-1 and TRBJ2-3; 7 nucleotides align to TRBD1. Trimming took 5 bases from V and 5 from J; bases not matched to a gene: 2. Germline V gene lookup returns CDR1 SGHRS and CDR2 YFSETQ. CDR3 length: 12 residues. The CDR3 DNA sequence: TGCGCCAGCAGGACAGGGAGAGATACGCAGTATTTT. Encoded protein: CASRTGRDTQYF.

This clonotype came up a few times. This chain joins TRBV3-1 and TRBJ2-1, with D hard to call. The germline V gene encodes CDR1 LGHDT and CDR2 YNNKEL (reference sequence). Deletions cut 4 bases from V and 3 bases from J, with 13 bases between. The CDR3 is made up of 15 amino acids. Here the CDR3 reads CASSLWGYNYNEQFF. CDR3 sequence (DNA): TGTGCCAGCAGCCTTTGGGGTTACAACTACAATGAGCAGTTCTTC.